The TCR beta chain under discussion was sequenced for a study of T cells in Graves' hyperthyroidism and ophthalmopathy. Study observations and caveats: Ophthalmopathy, which appeared later, was predicted by the model a median around 6 months before onset. Blood samples included most of the expanded thyroid clonotypes exceeding 0.001. Using 13 V-J features, a model discriminated ophthalmopathy from stable hyperthyroidism.

Diagnoses rested on clinical symptoms, serum thyroxine and TRAb, thyroid ultrasound and orbital computed tomography. RNA transcripts gave rise to amplified TCR beta CDR3 regions. RT-PCR in the first round (using the HTBI primer set) targeted the TCR CDR3. In TCRdb, the multiplex PCR reads were re-called with MiXCR into one record per CDR3 protein. The data contain 540,000 or so distinct CDR3 sequences, about 43% of them singletons. As concerns this clonotype: What it binds is not known.

The CDR3 is made up of 15 amino acids. Germline V gene sequence: CDR1 SQVTM, CDR2 ANQGSEA. Trimming took 0 bases from V and 2 from J, leaving 14 bases between them. Sequenced sample: peripheral blood or thyroid tissue (not recorded which). This chain uses TRBV29-1 with TRBJ2-7; D may match TRBD1 or TRBD2 (5 bases each). This TCR was recovered from an adult woman with Graves' disease, either hyperthyroidism or ophthalmopathy (not recorded which). CDR3 loop: CSVEEPNWGTYEQYF. CDR3 DNA sequence: TGCAGCGTTGAAGAACCAAACTGGGGGACCTACGAGCAGTACTTC.